These 24 T cell receptor beta chains came from one sample sequenced in a study of blood T cell repertoires in COVID-19 (dated by TCRdb to 2019 to 2021). The library relied on the immunoSEQ multiplex PCR assay. TCRdb limited this immuneACCESS table to in-frame rearrangements with V and J called. A share of clones is missing; checked studies link under half to unresolved V genes, and the rest is unexplained. Recorded for this sample are about 340,000 clones; 65% to 85% of them occurred a single time. The top ten hold 3% of the sample. The source material was peripheral blood. The receptor set was obtained from a man aged 25-45 years with active or convalescent COVID-19.

The chain employs TRBV19 and TRBJ2-7; the D is unclear. Per germline, CDR1 LNHDA and CDR2 SQIVND (reference sequence). The CDR3 totals 14 residues. V was shortened by 3 bases and J by 0 bases, with 9 bases between the two germline ends. CDR3 DNA: TGTGCCAGTAGTATGCAGGCCCACTCCTACGAGCAGTACTTC. Protein product: CASSMQAHSYEQYF.

The chain couples TRBV19 to TRBJ1-1; D perhaps matches TRBD1 (5 bases). The germline CDR1 and CDR2 sequences are LNHDA and SQIVND (reference sequence). The CDR3 length is 14 residues. CDR3 protein: CATNGGEARTEAFF. CDR3 nucleotide sequence: TGTGCAACCAACGGGGGGGAAGCGCGCACTGAAGCTTTCTTT.

Only a few counts were recorded for this clone. The V gene is TRBV4-2, the J gene TRBJ1-4; D is unclear. The length of the CDR3 is 16 residues. The germline V gene has CDR1 LGHNA and CDR2 YNFKEQ. The V gene lost 2 bases and the J gene lost 8 bases, with 18 bases spanning the gap. The CDR3 protein is CASSQRGRGEGEKLFF. The CDR3 bases are TGTGCCAGCAGCCAACGAGGCCGGGGAGAGGGAGAAAAACTGTTTTTT.

The rearrangement links TRBV4-2 to TRBJ2-1; 10 nucleotides match TRBD2. V lost 4 bases to trimming and J lost 4 bases; unmatched junction nucleotides: 19. The CDR3 loop spans 20 amino acids. Germline V gene data show CDR1 as LGHNA and CDR2 as YNFKEQ. CDR3 amino acids: CASSLNSPQREGLGYNEQFF. The CDR3 DNA reads as TGTGCCAGCAGCCTCAACTCCCCCCAGCGGGAGGGCCTGGGTTACAATGAGCAGTTCTTC.

CDR3 nucleotide sequence: TGCGCCAGCAGCCCAGGACACAACTCTGGGGCCAACGTCCTGACTTTC. Protein: CASSPGHNSGANVLTF. The rearrangement joins TRBV4-1 to TRBJ2-6; weak D call: TRBD1 (5 bases). CDR1 and CDR2 (germline): MGHRA, YSYEKL. Between the trimmed V and J ends, which lost 4 bases and 0 bases, there was a span of 10 bases. The CDR3 consists of 16 residues.

The J gene is TRBJ1-1, the V gene TRBV4-1, with D uncertain. The CDR3 sequence is 14 residues long. V was trimmed by 7 bases and J by 0 bases, leaving 12 bases between them. The germline V gene encodes CDR1 MGHRA and CDR2 YSYEKL. DNA of the CDR3: TGCGCCAGCACCAAAAGCGGGGTGAACACTGAAGCTTTCTTT. As protein: CASTKSGVNTEAFF.

The V and J genes are TRBV28 and TRBJ2-7; D may be TRBD1 (6 bases). The CDR3 is made up of 15 amino acids. The V and J ends lost 8 bases and 4 bases respectively, with 21 bases between them. The V gene's germline CDR1 is MDHEN and CDR2 SYDVKM. CDR3 DNA sequence: TGTGCCAGCTCTCTCGCCGGGACAACCACTTACGAGCAGTACTTC. It yields the protein CASSLAGTTTYEQYF.

The chain recombines TRBV19 with TRBJ1-5, with TRBD1 matching 10 bases. This CDR3 region has 15 residues. The J segment lost 2 bases and the V segment lost 5 bases, leaving 3 bases of the junction unmatched. Germline assignment: CDR1 LNHDA and CDR2 SQIVND (reference sequence). CDR3 protein: CASSVGTGGNQPQHF. The CDR3 DNA sequence: TGTGCCAGTAGTGTTGGGACAGGGGGCAATCAGCCCCAGCATTTT.

The gene calls are TRBV6-5 and TRBJ1-2; D is unresolved. The CDR3 sequence is 12 residues long. The germline V gene has CDR1 MNHEY and CDR2 SVGAGI. The ends were cut back, 7 bases at V and 8 bases at J, with 14 bases in the middle. The CDR3 loop is CASTPGGGGYTF. CDR3 in DNA: TGTGCCAGCACCCCGGGAGGCGGCGGCTACACCTTC.

This clone is a singleton in its sample. The rearrangement links TRBV30 to TRBJ2-6, with D hard to call. V gave up 0 bases and J gave up 0 bases, with 6 bases separating them. The CDR3 has 15 amino acids. The germline V gene encodes CDR1 GTSNPN and CDR2 SVGIG (reference sequence). This chain's CDR3 is CAWSVRSSGANVLTF. CDR3 nucleotide sequence: TGTGCCTGGAGTGTAAGGAGCTCTGGGGCCAACGTCCTGACTTTC.

V gene TRBV3-1 (or the pseudogene TRBV3-2) combines with J gene TRBJ1-3, with no clear D. V shed 1 base and J shed 5 bases, with 9 bases lying between them. CDR3 length: 14 amino acids. The germline CDR1 and CDR2 sequences are LGHDT and YNNKEL (reference sequence). In nucleotides, the CDR3 is TGTGCCAGCAGCCAAGTAGCGGGCAGAAACACCATATATTTT. It specifies CASSQVAGRNTIYF.

The chain joins TRBV29-1 to TRBJ1-2; D might be TRBD1 (5 bases). Germline values: CDR1 SQVTM, CDR2 ANQGSEA. Trimming cost V 6 bases and J 1 base, with 18 bases left between them. This CDR3 region has 15 residues. CDR3 coding DNA: TGCAGCGTAGCTGACAGCCCAGCCCTTAACTATGGCTACACCTTC. Its protein product is CSVADSPALNYGYTF.

This chain connects TRBV30 to TRBJ1-5, with TRBD1 identical over 8 bases. Unmatched junction bases numbered 3, after V lost 4 bases and J lost 4 bases. The CDR3 is made up of 13 amino acids. Per germline, CDR1 GTSNPN and CDR2 SVGIG (reference sequence). In DNA, the CDR3 is TGTGCCTGGACAGGGGGCAGGAATCAGCCCCAGCATTTT. As protein: CAWTGGRNQPQHF.

This sequence joins TRBV6-2 or TRBV6-3 and TRBJ2-1; 10 nucleotides line up with TRBD2. The germline gives CDR1 MNHEY, CDR2 SVGEGT. J lost 1 base, V lost 2 bases, and 2 bases had no gene match. This CDR3 is 16 amino acids long. Written as DNA, the CDR3 is TGTGCCAGCAGTTACAAACTAGCGGGGTCCTACAATGAGCAGTTCTTC. Its translation: CASSYKLAGSYNEQFF.

The chain recombines TRBV7-8 with TRBJ2-7; D is possibly TRBD1 (6 bases). The CDR3 contains 16 residues. The V and J ends lost 4 bases and 0 bases respectively, with 16 bases between them. From germline, CDR1 is SGHVS and CDR2 FQNEAQ. CDR3 sequence: CASSYRDTSFSYEQYF. For the CDR3, the DNA is TGTGCCAGCAGCTACCGGGACACCTCGTTCTCCTACGAGCAGTACTTC.

There are a few counts of this clone. The chain couples TRBV29-1 to TRBJ1-1; 7 bases fit TRBD1. Losses at the gene ends were 5 bases for V and 1 base for J; bases not matched to a gene: 10. The CDR3 spans 15 residues. Germline CDR1 is SQVTM and CDR2 is ANQGSEA. The CDR3 loop is CSVSGGRSRNTEAFF. The CDR3 nucleotides are TGCAGCGTTTCAGGGGGAAGGAGCAGGAACACTGAAGCTTTCTTT.

This clone was detected a few times. This chain connects TRBV19 to TRBJ2-1; D is uncertain. This CDR3 region has 11 residues. Trimming left V 8 bases short and J 10 bases short, with 12 bases between. Germline CDR1 and CDR2: LNHDA and SQIVND (reference sequence). The CDR3 here is CASSSRGEQFF. In DNA form, the CDR3 reads TGTGCCAGTTCTTCACGTGGCGAGCAGTTCTTC.

This chain joins TRBV6-2 or TRBV6-3 and TRBJ2-2, with D unclear. The V and J ends lost 6 bases and 4 bases respectively, with 9 bases between them. This CDR3 comprises 13 residues. The germline V gene encodes CDR1 MNHEY and CDR2 SVGEGT. The CDR3 coding sequence is TGTGCCAGCAGCCACCGGAGCACCGGGGAGCTGTTTTTT. It yields the protein CASSHRSTGELFF.

V and J are TRBV15 and TRBJ2-2, with TRBD2 matching over 10 bases. V lost 0 bases and J lost 6; bases outside the gene matches: 1. The CDR3 spans 15 residues. The germline gives CDR1 LNHNV, CDR2 YYDKDF (reference sequence). DNA for the CDR3: TGTGCCACCAGCAGAGAAAGCGGGAGGGCCGGGGAGCTGTTTTTT. It codes for CATSRESGRAGELFF.

This chain links TRBV7-2 with TRBJ2-3, with D tentatively TRBD1 (6 bases). CDR1 and CDR2 (germline): SGHTA, FQGNSA. Trimming left V 0 bases short and J 4 bases short, with 11 bases between. The CDR3 covers 15 residues. The CDR3 reads CASSLAPAGADTQYF. The DNA of the CDR3 is TGTGCCAGCAGCTTAGCTCCGGCAGGGGCAGATACGCAGTATTTT.

The chain couples TRBV19 to TRBJ1-1, with no clear D. With 6 bases removed from V and 9 bases from J, the gap between germline ends came to 5 bases. The germline gives CDR1 LNHDA, CDR2 SQIVND (reference sequence). The CDR3 is 9 amino acids. CDR3: CASSTQAFF. Written as DNA, the CDR3 is TGTGCCAGTAGCACACAAGCTTTCTTT. Drawing the rest from reference TRBV19 and TRBJ1-1, the complete variable domain is DGGITQSPKYLFRKEGQNVTLSCEQNLNHDAMYWYRQDPGQGLRLIYYSQIVNDFQKGDIAEGYSVSREKKESFPLTVTSAQKNPTAFYLCASSTQAFFGQGTRLTVV.

This chain connects TRBV25-1 to TRBJ1-2; D gene ambiguous. The V gene's germline CDR1 is MGHDK and CDR2 SYGVNS. This CDR3 spans 14 amino acids. Deletions cut 0 bases from V and 5 bases from J, with 10 bases between. The CDR3 sequence: CASSEYGRTYGYTF. The CDR3 DNA reads TGTGCCAGCAGTGAATATGGGCGGACTTATGGCTACACCTTC.

The chain is built from TRBV30 and TRBJ1-1; maybe TRBD1 (5 bases). V lost 4 bases and J 3 bases, leaving 12 bases between the germline ends. The CDR3 sequence is 13 residues long. The germline CDR1 and CDR2 sequences are GTSNPN and SVGIG (reference sequence). The CDR3 reads CAWTGWTDTEAFF. CDR3 in DNA: TGTGCCTGGACAGGGTGGACGGACACTGAAGCTTTCTTT.

V is TRBV20-1 and J is TRBJ2-7; 8 bases are shared with TRBD2. Germline V gene sequence: CDR1 DFQATT, CDR2 SNEGSKA (reference sequence). CDR3 length equals 15 residues. J lost 2 bases, V lost 3 bases, and 9 bases had no gene match. The DNA for the CDR3 is TGCAGTGCTAGTCCCCGGGGGGGACCGACCTACGAGCAGTACTTC. This codes for CSASPRGGPTYEQYF.